The 5 T cell receptor beta chains presented below share a single source sample, sequenced in a study of blood T cell repertoires in COVID-19. Profiling relied on immunoSEQ multiplex PCR, and the TCRdb table lists in-frame clones only, not all of them. The table lists approximately 110,000 clones, roughly 72% of them singletons. Material for sequencing was peripheral blood. The receptor source for this set is a man at least 80 years old with acute or convalescent COVID-19.

The table lists this clone with a few counts. The chain employs TRBV19 and TRBJ1-5; 7 positions match TRBD1. CDR3 size: 16 residues. V shed 5 bases, J shed 11 bases, and the junction held 18 bases outside the gene matches. Germline V gene sequence: CDR1 LNHDA, CDR2 SQIVND (reference sequence). The CDR3 here is CASSGSGQSAAAAQHF. The CDR3 nucleotides read TGTGCCAGTAGTGGCTCGGGACAGTCAGCCGCAGCGGCCCAGCATTTT. Full variable domain (missing parts from reference TRBV19 and TRBJ1-5): DGGITQSPKYLFRKEGQNVTLSCEQNLNHDAMYWYRQDPGQGLRLIYYSQIVNDFQKGDIAEGYSVSREKKESFPLTVTSAQKNPTAFYLCASSGSGQSAAAAQHFGDGTRLSIL.

This chain connects TRBV4-1 to TRBJ2-7, with TRBD2 matching over 13 bases. The germline V gene encodes CDR1 MGHRA and CDR2 YSYEKL. The length of the CDR3 is 13 residues. V lost 8 bases, J lost 3 bases, and 1 base stayed unmatched. CDR3 DNA: TGCGCCAGCGGGACTAGCGGGAACTACGAGCAGTACTTC. Protein product: CASGTSGNYEQYF.

The chain has TRBV6-4 and TRBJ1-1; perhaps TRBD1 as D (5 bases). The germline CDR1 and CDR2 sequences are MRHNA and SNTAGT. The V end lost 6 bases, the J end lost 4 bases, and 21 bases lay between the germline ends. This CDR3 spans 16 amino acids. The CDR3 sequence: CASSATGGGVGTEAFF. CDR3 nucleotides: TGTGCCAGCAGCGCTACGGGTGGGGGGGTTGGCACTGAAGCTTTCTTT.

A few counts support this clone. The chain carries TRBV5-4 and TRBJ2-1, with a possible D match to TRBD2 (7 bases). The V gene lost 1 base and the J gene lost 7 bases, with 15 bases spanning the gap. Germline CDR1 is SGHNT and CDR2 is YYREEE (reference sequence). The CDR3 totals 15 residues. As DNA, the CDR3 is TGTGCCAGCAGCTTGAGGCTAGGGGGAGGGAATGAGCAGTTCTTC. Protein product: CASSLRLGGGNEQFF.

The rearrangement links TRBV6-1 to TRBJ1-5; 7 bases are shared with TRBD1. The CDR3 spans 17 residues. Trimming at V came to 2 bases and at J to 4 bases, leaving 11 bases not matched to a gene. Germline assignment: CDR1 MNHNS and CDR2 SASEGT. DNA for the CDR3: TGTGCCAGCAGTGAAATTCGACAGGGAACCAAAAATCAGCCCCAGCATTTT. Translating gives CASSEIRQGTKNQPQHF.